Listed here are 10 T cell receptor beta chains from one sample, sequenced in a study of shared clonotypes between healthy human individuals. Clones were read by immunoSEQ multiplex PCR, and TCRdb kept only the in-frame ones, dropping some. The data show some 2 million clones, about 95% seen once. CD8 cells regarded as naive lacked CD45RO, were positively chosen for CCR7, and omitted terminally differentiated effector memory CD45RA+ cells. The sequenced sample consisted of naive CD8+ T cells sorted from blood. The receptors come from a man aged 18-30 years in good health.

This clone was seen only once. V and J are TRBV6-1 and TRBJ2-4; TRBD1 is a possible D gene (6 bases). The germline CDR1 and CDR2 sequences are MNHNS and SASEGT. CDR3 length: 15 residues. V was trimmed by 4 bases and J by 0 bases, leaving 10 bases between them. In DNA form, the CDR3 reads TGTGCCAGCAGTGGGGACAAACTAGCCAAAAACATTCAGTACTTC. This gives the protein CASSGDKLAKNIQYF.

The chain employs TRBV5-4 and TRBJ1-4, with D possibly matching TRBD1 (6 bases). Germline CDR1 and CDR2: SGHNT and YYREEE (reference sequence). This CDR3 spans 13 amino acids. V shed 4 bases and J shed 8 bases, with 12 bases lying between them. The CDR3 loop is CASSIQGGEKLFF. For the CDR3, the DNA is TGTGCCAGCAGCATTCAAGGGGGGGAAAAACTGTTTTTT.

This chain uses TRBV4-1 with TRBJ2-7; TRBD1 agrees at 7 bases. J lost 4 bases, V lost 4 bases, and 13 bases had no gene match. There are 16 residues in the CDR3. Germline V lookup: CDR1 MGHRA, CDR2 YSYEKL. CDR3 nucleotide sequence: TGCGCCAGCAGCCCTCGTCCCGAGACAGGGTTATACGAGCAGTACTTC. Encoded protein: CASSPRPETGLYEQYF.

The V gene is TRBV5-1, the J gene TRBJ2-2; 9 bases are a match to TRBD1. Germline lookup yields CDR1 SGHRS and CDR2 YFSETQ. The CDR3 consists of 17 residues. The V gene end was trimmed by 4 bases and the J gene end by 5 bases; junction bases not matched to a gene: 12. Here the CDR3 DNA reads TGCGCCAGCAGCAATCAAGGGACAGGGACAGGAACCGGGGAGCTGTTTTTT. Translation gives CASSNQGTGTGTGELFF.

This chain uses TRBV21-1 with TRBJ1-6; the tabulated D call, TRBD1, remains unverified against the DNA. TRBV21-1 is a pseudogene. This CDR3 contains 17 residues. CDR3 bases: TGTGCCAGCAGCAAAGCTGAACAGGGCACGGTGAGTTTACCCCTCCACTTT. It codes for CASSKAEQGTVSLPLHF.

DNA for the CDR3: TGCAGCGTTGTTTTCCAGGGTGGTGAGCAGTTCTTC. Protein product: CSVVFQGGEQFF. This sequence joins TRBV29-1 and TRBJ2-1, with D possibly being TRBD1 (5 bases). This CDR3 has 12 amino acids. Looked up from germline, CDR1 is SQVTM and CDR2 is ANQGSEA. V lost 4 bases to trimming and J lost 9 bases, with 13 bases between them.

The rearrangement links TRBV7-6 to TRBJ2-7, with 14 bases lining up with TRBD2. The V gene end was trimmed by 1 base and the J gene end by 0 bases; junction bases not matched to a gene: 5. In germline, CDR1 is SGHVS, CDR2 FNYEAQ. This CDR3 spans 18 amino acids. The DNA of the CDR3 is TGTGCCAGCAGCTTAGAAGGACTAGCGGGGGGCCCCTCCTACGAGCAGTACTTC. Protein product: CASSLEGLAGGPSYEQYF.

This rearrangement joins TRBV13 to TRBJ1-1, with D uncertain. CDR3 length: 16 amino acids. Germline V gene sequence: CDR1 PRHDT, CDR2 FYEKMQ (reference sequence). V was trimmed by 2 bases and J by 1 base, leaving 14 bases between them. CDR3 protein: CASSLSGVGGNTEAFF. The CDR3 DNA sequence: TGTGCCAGCAGCTTATCTGGGGTCGGTGGGAACACTGAAGCTTTCTTT.

The CDR3 bases are TGTGCTAGTGCCGATCCAGTACAGGGTCTCTATGGCTACACCTTC. Its protein product is CASADPVQGLYGYTF. This rearrangement joins TRBV12-5 to TRBJ1-2; tentatively, D is TRBD1 (6 bases). Per germline, CDR1 LGHNT and CDR2 FRNRAP. This CDR3 comprises 15 residues. The germline V and J ends were trimmed by 7 bases and 4 bases, with 19 bases remaining between them.

This sequence joins TRBV27 and TRBJ2-1, with D hard to call. The V gene's germline CDR1 is MNHEY and CDR2 SMNVEV (reference sequence). This CDR3 region has 17 residues. V was trimmed by 5 bases and J by 6 bases, leaving 23 bases between them. CDR3 DNA: TGTGCCAGCAGTCCCCGTGGGTTAGTGTCTTACGTCAATGAGCAGTTCTTC. It encodes CASSPRGLVSYVNEQFF.